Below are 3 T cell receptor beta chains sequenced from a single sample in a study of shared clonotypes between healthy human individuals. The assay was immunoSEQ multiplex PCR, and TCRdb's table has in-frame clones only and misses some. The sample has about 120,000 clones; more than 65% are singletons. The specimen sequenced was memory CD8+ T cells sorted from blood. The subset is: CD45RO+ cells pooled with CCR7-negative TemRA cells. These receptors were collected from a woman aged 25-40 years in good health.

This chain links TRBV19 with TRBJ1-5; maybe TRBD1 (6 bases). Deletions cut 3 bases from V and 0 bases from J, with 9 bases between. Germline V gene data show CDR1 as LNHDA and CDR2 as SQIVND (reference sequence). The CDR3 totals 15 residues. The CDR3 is CASSMWTASNQPQHF. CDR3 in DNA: TGTGCCAGTAGTATGTGGACAGCTAGCAATCAGCCCCAGCATTTT.

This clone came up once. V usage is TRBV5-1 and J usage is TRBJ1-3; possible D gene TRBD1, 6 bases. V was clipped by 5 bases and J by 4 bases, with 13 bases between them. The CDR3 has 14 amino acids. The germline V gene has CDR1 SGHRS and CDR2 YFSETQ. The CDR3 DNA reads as TGCGCCAGCAGAGTACAGGGAGAAGGAAACACCATATATTTT. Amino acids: CASRVQGEGNTIYF.

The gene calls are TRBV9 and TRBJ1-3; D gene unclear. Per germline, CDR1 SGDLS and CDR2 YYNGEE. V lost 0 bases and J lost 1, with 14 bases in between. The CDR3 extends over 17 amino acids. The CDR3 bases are TGTGCCAGCAGCGTAGGGGTAGGGAGATTATCTGGAAACACCATATATTTT. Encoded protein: CASSVGVGRLSGNTIYF.